This entry concerns a single T cell receptor (beta chain). Its antigen is unknown. Base qualities are not at hand, and no much larger clone is one base apart. CDR1 and CDR2, per the germline V gene, are ENHRY and SYGVKD. V is shortened by 4 bases, J by 5 bases, and the region joining them spans 17 bases. There are 16 amino acids in the CDR3, from cysteine to phenylalanine inclusive. Only the CDR3 portion is preserved as DNA: 48 bases, with reading frame beginning at the first base. These data originate in a study of T cell responses to AZD1222 COVID-19 vaccine (dated by TCRdb to the early 2020s). Background for the entire study: Because spike-specific TCR depth and breadth did not differ between the two schedules, AZD1222 recipients who got a second dose at roughly 4 weeks were pooled with those who got a second dose at roughly 12 weeks. Trial participants were enrolled into age subgroups of 18-55, 56-69 and 70-plus years, which contained approximately 150, 28 and 58 TCR-sequenced participants, respectively. TCR sequencing covered roughly 230 trial participants: some 210 given two doses of AZD1222 and around 25 given two doses of MenACWY control vaccine.

The CDR3 regions of human TCRbeta chains were analyzed by immunosequencing. Under the source paper's analysis protocol: Repertoire TCRs were checked for matches against a reference library of SARS-CoV-2-specific TCRs that had been generated using the MIRA antigen-specificity platform. Breadth meant the fraction of unique TCRs that were SARS-CoV-2-associated, whereas depth meant the fraction of total T cells that were SARS-CoV-2-associated. Each spike-specific TCR was assigned to its reactive spike region and to a CD4 or CD8 class using the MIRA data. Log10-transformed breadth and depth values were compared by one-way ANOVA with Sidak's multiple comparisons tests. What TCRdb holds here is the immuneACCESS table cut down to in-frame rearrangements. Part of the clones is not present; checked against another copy, under half of the missing clones reflect an unresolved V gene, and the others are unexplained. V and J calls and clone size are given by that table; D and trimming were obtained from the DNA. This sample is represented by some 130,000 clones; 80% to 90% of them were singletons. The ten top clones hold around 8% of the sample.

The time point label, as the study defines it: baseline before first vaccination. Vaccinee samples were obtained from the UK trials COV001 and COV002, which included a single-blind randomized controlled phase 2/3 trial of AZD1222 (ChAdOx1 nCoV-19) in healthy adults. For TCRbeta chain sequencing, PBMC samples from trial participants were taken at day 0 and at day 28 after the second dose. Study-wide findings and limitations: Only a handful of AZD1222 recipients were SARS-CoV-2 seropositive at baseline, limiting conclusions about previously exposed vaccinees. After two AZD1222 doses, spike-specific TCR breadth and depth were significantly higher than at day 0 and than in MenACWY recipients. The 56-69-year group was small, and its depth increase did not reach significance, likely because of low power. The vaccine-associated CD4 TCRs covered the entire spike protein, and the dominant responses fell in regions 160-218 and 743-854. No day 14 peak-response samples were available, so repertoires were characterized only after the peak T cell response. Reportedly, close to half of the unique spike-specific TCRs recognized epitopes lying outside the regions that are mutated in the B.1.351 and B.1.1.7 variants. Participants were mostly white British and included more females than males, and it was suggested by the authors that clonal diversity may have been underestimated.

This sequence originates from an adult in good health. The sequencing used peripheral blood, collected on day 0 of AZD1222 vaccination. The rearrangement joined TRBV10-3 to TRBJ2-2; TRBD2 is a weak D gene call, 6 bases matching. The CDR3 here reads CAISAGGPIETGELFF. The base sequence is TGTGCCATCAGTGCAGGAGGGCCTATAGAAACCGGGGAGCTGTTTTTT.